This T cell receptor beta chain was recovered during a study of blood T cell repertoires in COVID-19 (dated by TCRdb to about 2020). About the study as a whole: Samples covering the acute and convalescent phases of COVID-19 were provided by collaborators in the United States, Italy and Spain. The prospective study material was composed of cDNA or gDNA derived from T cells, B-cell-depleted T cells, or PBMCs. The dataset comprised deeply sampled blood TCRbeta repertoires from subjects exposed to, actively infected with, or recovered from COVID-19. The repertoires were released in a freely available public database intended as a resource for research on the immune response to SARS-CoV-2. Samples were obtained from the ongoing ImmuneRACE study (first 160 participants) and from over 1,000 subjects provided by 6 global collaborators. The sample metadata nearly always contained a de-identified subject ID, COVID-19 status, age in years and sex. Where available, HLA class I and class II types were taken from metadata supplied by the sample provider and were not determined by assay-based typing.

TCRbeta CDR3 regions were amplified from genomic DNA by means of the immunoSEQ Assay, a bias-controlled multiplex PCR. The original methods were these. The number of nucleated cells in each sample was estimated from the amplification of reference gene primers within the assay. Sequence reads were collapsed and filtered to measure the absolute abundance of every unique TCRbeta CDR3 rearrangement. For each sample, productive Simpson clonality was calculated by taking the square root of Simpson's diversity index across productive rearrangements. This immuneACCESS table, as held by TCRdb, lists in-frame sequences with V and J called but not all clones. Of the missing ones, under half trace to an unresolved V gene in checked studies; the others have no known cause. V and J calls and clone size are as listed in that table; D and trimming were resolved from the DNA. The sample table lists about 220,000 clones, roughly nine tenths of them with a count of one. The ten largest make up 2.6% of the sample.

In the prospective study, participants were about 18 to 95 years old, resided in about 25 geographic areas of the United States, and were enrolled through a virtual design. Cohort assignment in the prospective study relied on participant-reported clinical history from a screening survey and a study questionnaire. ImmuneRACE Cohort 3 recovered participants were defined by two consecutive negative NP/OP PCR tests, healthcare professional clearance, or symptom resolution. Mobile phlebotomists in the prospective study collected whole blood, serum and a nasopharyngeal or oropharyngeal swab from every participant. Prospective study participants could optionally give additional blood draws and questionnaires over a roughly 2-month period. Prospective study blood samples were shipped either frozen or at room temperature before DNA extraction. Unmatched junction bases come to 17, with V trimmed by 2 bases and J by 3 bases. Per the germline V gene, SGHRS is the CDR1 and YFSETQ is the CDR2. The CDR3 holds 21 amino acids from the cysteine to the phenylalanine. The sequence is cut down to CDR3 DNA, 63 bases in frame from base 1.

As to this clone: Its target antigen remains unknown. No base-level quality is on record; no much larger clone is a single base apart.

Beyond this particular receptor, the publication reports: The amount of clinical and demographic metadata varied by source and participant and was provided uncurated.

The specimen was PBMCs or T cells enriched from blood (not recorded which). The chain joins TRBV5-1 to TRBJ2-3, with 14 junctional bases fitting TRBD2. The TCR comes from a woman aged 25 to 39 who had recovered from COVID-19. The CDR3 protein sequence reads: CASSLIPGLAGARTQTDTQYF. The DNA reads TGCGCCAGCAGCTTAATACCGGGACTAGCGGGGGCCCGTACACAGACAGATACGCAGTATTTT.